This T cell receptor (beta chain) was documented in a study of beta chain features in type 1 diabetes. On this clone: Its antigen is not identified.

Points from the study as a whole: The study found moderately but significantly shorter TCRB CDR3s in all four CD4+ subsets of Type 1 diabetes patients.

Investigators reverse transcribed all isolated RNA, so they sequenced expressed TCRB transcripts. The method was immunoSEQ multiplex PCR; TCRdb's version includes in-frame clones alone and lacks a portion of them. This sample has a few hundred thousand clones, with around 9.6% found just once. Looked up from germline, CDR1 is SSHAT and CDR2 is FNYEAQ (reference sequence). The CDR3 is 13 amino acids. V shed 5 bases, J shed 8 bases, and the junction held 4 bases outside the gene matches. This rearrangement joins TRBV7-7 to TRBJ2-1; 9 bases fit TRBD2. The material sequenced was central memory CD4+ T cells from blood. This TCR was sampled from a man in his thirties or forties with type 1 diabetes. The CDR3 spells CASSPGGGDEQFF. Written as DNA, the CDR3 is TGTGCCAGCAGCCCCGGCGGGGGGGATGAGCAGTTCTTC.